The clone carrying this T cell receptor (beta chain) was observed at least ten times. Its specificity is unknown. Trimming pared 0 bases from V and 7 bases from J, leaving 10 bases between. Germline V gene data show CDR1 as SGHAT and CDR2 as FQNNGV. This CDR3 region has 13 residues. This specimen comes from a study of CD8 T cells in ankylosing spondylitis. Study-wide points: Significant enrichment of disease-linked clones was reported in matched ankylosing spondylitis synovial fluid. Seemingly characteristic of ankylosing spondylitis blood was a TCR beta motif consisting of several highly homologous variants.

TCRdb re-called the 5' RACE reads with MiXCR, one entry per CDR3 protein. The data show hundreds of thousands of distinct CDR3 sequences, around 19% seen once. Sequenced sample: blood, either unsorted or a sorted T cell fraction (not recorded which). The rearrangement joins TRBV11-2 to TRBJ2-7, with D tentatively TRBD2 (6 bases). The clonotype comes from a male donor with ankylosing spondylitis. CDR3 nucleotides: TGTGCCAGCAGCTTAGATTTTGCGGGGGAGCAGTACTTC. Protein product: CASSLDFAGEQYF.